The 17 T cell receptor beta chains in this list originate from one sample, sequenced in a study of T cell repertoires in cytomegalovirus infection. TCRdb reprocessed the reads with MiXCR, giving one entry per CDR3 protein. The profile covers 150,000 to 180,000 distinct CDR3 sequences, with 20% to 25% appearing a single time and roughly 11% taken by the ten largest. Material for sequencing was PBMCs. The receptors originated from a human donor in good health (CMV status not recorded). Some clones in this sample may be carry-over from other donors' samples.

The chain has TRBV29-1 and TRBJ2-1; 7 bases map to TRBD2. V shed 7 bases and J 7 bases; nucleotides not matched to a gene: 13. Germline CDR1 is SQVTM and CDR2 is ANQGSEA. This CDR3 is built from 14 residues. CDR3 protein: CSAAGVVGRNEQFF. CDR3 coding DNA: TGCAGCGCTGCGGGGGTCGTAGGTCGGAATGAGCAGTTCTTC.

This chain links TRBV6-5 with TRBJ1-1, with D possibly being TRBD1 (5 bases). Germline V gene data show CDR1 as MNHEY and CDR2 as SVGAGI. The CDR3 covers 16 residues. The ends were cut back, 0 bases at V and 1 base at J, with 12 bases in the middle. The CDR3 sequence: CASSYSAGRGNTEAFF. CDR3 DNA: TGTGCCAGCAGTTACTCGGCAGGGAGGGGGAACACTGAAGCTTTCTTT.

This clonotype occurred a few times. CDR3 sequence reads: CASSLQGYDYGEQFF. The CDR3, as DNA: TGTGCCAGCAGCTTACAGGGGTATGATTATGGTGAGCAGTTCTTC. The rearrangement links TRBV7-2 to TRBJ2-1; D possibly corresponds to TRBD1 (6 bases). The V gene lost 2 bases and the J gene lost 9 bases, with 17 bases spanning the gap. This CDR3 has 15 amino acids. CDR1 is SGHTA and CDR2 is FQGNSA in the germline V gene.

This clonotype was recorded at least ten times. V gene TRBV6-1 combines with J gene TRBJ2-1; maybe TRBD1 (6 bases). Trimming took 8 bases from V and 1 from J, leaving 9 bases between them. Germline CDR1 is MNHNS and CDR2 is SASEGT. The CDR3 loop spans 13 amino acids. CDR3 DNA: TGTGCCAGCGGTCAGGGGTCCTACAATGAGCAGTTCTTC. It encodes CASGQGSYNEQFF.

The chain couples TRBV6-1 to TRBJ2-4; 8 positions agree with TRBD2. CDR3 size: 17 residues. V lost 2 bases, J lost 5 bases, and 11 bases stayed unmatched. Per germline, CDR1 MNHNS and CDR2 SASEGT. CDR3 nucleotide sequence: TGTGCCAGCAGTGAAACTAGCGGTCTTGGCGGGGAAAACATTCAGTACTTC. Translation: CASSETSGLGGENIQYF.

In its sample, this clonotype was seen many times. The chain combines TRBV6-5 with TRBJ1-2; no definite D call. Germline CDR1 MNHEY, CDR2 SVGAGI. This CDR3 contains 12 residues. Trimming removed 2 bases from V and 5 bases from J, with 6 bases in between. The CDR3 region is CASSYDDYGYTF. Here the CDR3 DNA reads TGTGCCAGCAGTTACGATGATTATGGCTACACCTTC.

This clonotype was found a few times. This chain links TRBV20-1 with TRBJ2-5; perhaps TRBD2 as D (5 bases). V gave up 2 bases and J gave up 5 bases, with 12 bases separating them. The CDR3 spans 13 residues. Germline CDR1 reads DFQATT; CDR2 reads SNEGSKA (reference sequence). CDR3 protein: CSARSRGGETQYF. The CDR3 DNA follows: TGCAGTGCTAGATCCCGGGGTGGGGAGACCCAGTACTTC.

The chain has TRBV19 and TRBJ1-5; 7 nucleotides match TRBD1. The CDR3 extends over 15 amino acids. CDR1 is LNHDA, CDR2 SQIVND, per germline (reference sequence). Trimming cost V 1 base and J 8 bases; bases outside gene matches: 8. The CDR3 region is CASSIAYRGPEPQHF. The CDR3 bases are TGTGCCAGTAGTATAGCCTACAGGGGCCCGGAGCCCCAGCATTTT.

The chain is built from TRBV12-3 or TRBV12-4 and TRBJ2-2, with TRBD1 identical over 10 bases. There are 15 residues in the CDR3. After removal of 10 bases from V and 5 bases from J, the junction contained 10 bases not matched to a gene. DNA of the CDR3: TGTGCCACCTTAGGCAGGACAGGGGGTACCGGGGAGCTGTTTTTT. Protein: CATLGRTGGTGELFF.

This clonotype was counted ten times or more. The chain has TRBV7-2 and TRBJ1-5, with a tentative D call TRBD1 (6 bases). This CDR3 contains 13 residues. Trimming cost V 6 bases and J 5 bases, with 11 bases left between them. Germline V lookup: CDR1 SGHTA, CDR2 FQGNSA. The CDR3 DNA follows: TGTGCCAGCAGTTACAGGGAGGATCAGCCCCAGCATTTT. This codes for CASSYREDQPQHF.

V gene TRBV5-1 combines with J gene TRBJ2-7; 15 positions agree with TRBD2. This CDR3 region has 18 residues. Germline trimming cut 3 bases from V and 1 base from J; bases unmatched to any gene: 8. The germline gives CDR1 SGHRS, CDR2 YFSETQ. CDR3 bases: TGCGCCAGCAGCTACAGGGGACTAGCGGGGGGCCGATCCTACGAGCAGTACTTC. This gives the protein CASSYRGLAGGRSYEQYF.

This clonotype was seen more than once but under ten times. This sequence joins TRBV19 and TRBJ1-5; no definite D call. With 5 bases removed from V and 3 bases from J, the gap between germline ends came to 14 bases. CDR3 size: 15 residues. The germline CDR1 and CDR2 sequences are LNHDA and SQIVND (reference sequence). The CDR3 bases are TGTGCCAGTAGTGAGGGCGGAGGATACAATCAGCCCCAGCATTTT. Translating it yields CASSEGGGYNQPQHF.

This clonotype has only one observation. This may come from a read error, since a much larger clone is one base off. This chain uses TRBV29-1 with TRBJ2-3; 10 bases fit TRBD2. The CDR3 runs to 13 residues. V was pared by 5 bases and J by 9 bases, with 8 bases of the junction left unmatched. Looked up from germline, CDR1 is SQVTM and CDR2 is ANQGSEA. CDR3 loop: CSVFSGGVRTQYF. In nucleotides, the CDR3 is TGCAGCGTTTTCAGCGGGGGGGTGAGAACGCAGTATTTT.

There are a few counts of this clonotype. This rearrangement joins TRBV19 to TRBJ1-2; TRBD1 is a possible D gene (6 bases). The CDR3 has 13 amino acids. The germline V gene has CDR1 LNHDA and CDR2 SQIVND (reference sequence). Trimming took off 6 bases at V and 1 base at J, with 9 bases between the two ends. This CDR3 reads CASREDSNYGYTF. The CDR3 coding sequence is TGTGCCAGTAGAGAGGACAGTAACTATGGCTACACCTTC.

This clonotype was counted between two and nine times. The J gene is TRBJ2-5, the V gene TRBV7-3, with TRBD2 matching 9 bases. V trimming: 0 bases; J trimming: 4 bases; junction bases outside the gene matches: 3. CDR1 is SGHTA and CDR2 is FQGTGA in the germline V gene. The length of the CDR3 is 15 residues. In DNA form, the CDR3 reads TGTGCCAGCAGCTTAACTAGCGGGAGCGGAGAGACCCAGTACTTC. Residues: CASSLTSGSGETQYF. Combining the CDR3 with reference TRBV7-3 and TRBJ2-5 gives the whole variable domain GAGVSQTPSNKVTEKGKYVELRCDPISGHTALYWYRQSLGQGPEFLIYFQGTGAADDSGLPNDRFFAVRPEGSVSTLKIQRTERGDSAVYLCASSLTSGSGETQYFGPGTRLLVL.

This sequence joins TRBV4-2 and TRBJ2-1; TRBD1 agrees at 9 bases. This CDR3 has 14 residues. Germline V gene lookup returns CDR1 LGHNA and CDR2 YNFKEQ. The ends lost 4 bases at V and 9 bases at J; junction bases unmatched: 7. The CDR3 is CASSRPGQGTEQFF. The CDR3, as DNA: TGTGCCAGCAGCCGACCCGGACAGGGGACTGAGCAGTTCTTC.

The chain has TRBV27 and TRBJ1-2; 9 bases align to TRBD1. Germline values: CDR1 MNHEY, CDR2 SMNVEV (reference sequence). V lost 0 bases, J lost 8 bases, and 7 bases stayed unmatched. This CDR3 region has 15 residues. The CDR3 protein is CASSLSGTGSMGYTF. The CDR3 DNA reads as TGTGCCAGCAGTTTATCGGGGACAGGGAGTATGGGCTACACCTTC.